This T cell receptor (beta chain) comes out of a study of CD8 T cells in Susac syndrome. V trimming: 6 bases; J trimming: 9 bases; junction bases outside the gene matches: 13. This CDR3 is 15 amino acids long. Random hexamers served to reverse transcribe roughly 0.45 to 1 ug RNA. From the immunoSEQ multiplex PCR reads, TCRdb called clonotypes with MiXCR, one entry per CDR3 protein. Among about 180,000 distinct CDR3 sequences listed, under 97% were seen once. This chain links TRBV12-3 or TRBV12-4 with TRBJ1-5; TRBD1 matches at 8 bases. The material sequenced was CD4+ T cells from PBMCs. The TCR comes from a human donor with multiple sclerosis. Written as DNA, the CDR3 is TGTGCCAGCAGCTACCCCGGTGGTGGACAGGGGCCCCAGCATTTT. The encoded protein is CASSYPGGGQGPQHF.